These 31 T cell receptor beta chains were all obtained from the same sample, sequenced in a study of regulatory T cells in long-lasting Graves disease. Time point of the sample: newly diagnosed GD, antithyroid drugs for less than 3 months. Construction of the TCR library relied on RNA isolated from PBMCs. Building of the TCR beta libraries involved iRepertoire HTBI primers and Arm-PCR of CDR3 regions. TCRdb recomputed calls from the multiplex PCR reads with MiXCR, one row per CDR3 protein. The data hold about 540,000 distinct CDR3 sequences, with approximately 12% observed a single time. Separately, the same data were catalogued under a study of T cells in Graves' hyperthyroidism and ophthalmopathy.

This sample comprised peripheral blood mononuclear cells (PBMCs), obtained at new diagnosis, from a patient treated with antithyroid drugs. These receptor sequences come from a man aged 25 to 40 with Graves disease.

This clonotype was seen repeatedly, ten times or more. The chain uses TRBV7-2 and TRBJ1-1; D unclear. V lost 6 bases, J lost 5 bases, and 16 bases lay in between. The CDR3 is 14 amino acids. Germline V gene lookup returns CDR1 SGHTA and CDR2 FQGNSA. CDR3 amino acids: CASRPRGLGTEAFF. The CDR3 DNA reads TGTGCCAGCAGGCCGCGGGGTCTGGGGACTGAAGCTTTCTTT.

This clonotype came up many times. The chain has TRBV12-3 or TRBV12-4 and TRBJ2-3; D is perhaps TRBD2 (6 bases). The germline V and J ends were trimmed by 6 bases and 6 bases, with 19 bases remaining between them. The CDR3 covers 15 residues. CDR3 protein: CASRYSGGVLDTQYF. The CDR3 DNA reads TGTGCCAGCAGATATAGCGGCGGGGTTTTGGATACGCAGTATTTT.

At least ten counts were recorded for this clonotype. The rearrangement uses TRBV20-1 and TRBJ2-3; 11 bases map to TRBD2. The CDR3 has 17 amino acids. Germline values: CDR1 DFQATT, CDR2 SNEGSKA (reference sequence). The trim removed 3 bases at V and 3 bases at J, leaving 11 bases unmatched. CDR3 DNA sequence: TGCAGTGCTAGCGACCTAGGGTCTAGCGGGAGGACAGATACGCAGTATTTT. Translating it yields CSASDLGSSGRTDTQYF.

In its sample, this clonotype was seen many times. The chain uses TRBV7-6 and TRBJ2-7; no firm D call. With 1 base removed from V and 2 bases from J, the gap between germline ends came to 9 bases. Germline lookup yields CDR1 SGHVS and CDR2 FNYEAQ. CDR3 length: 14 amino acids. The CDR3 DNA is TGTGCCAGCAGCTTAGGGGGTACCGCCTACGAGCAGTACTTC. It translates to CASSLGGTAYEQYF.

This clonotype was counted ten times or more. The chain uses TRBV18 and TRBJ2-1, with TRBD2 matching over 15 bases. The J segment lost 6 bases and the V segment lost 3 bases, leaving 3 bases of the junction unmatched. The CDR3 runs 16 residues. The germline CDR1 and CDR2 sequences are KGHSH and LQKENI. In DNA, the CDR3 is TGTGCCAGCTCACCTGGACTAGCGGGAGGGCCCAATGAGCAGTTCTTC. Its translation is CASSPGLAGGPNEQFF.

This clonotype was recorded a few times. The DNA for the CDR3 is TGTGCCAGCAGTGAAGCAGCGACACTCTATGGCTACACCTTC. It codes for CASSEAATLYGYTF. The chain joins TRBV2 to TRBJ1-2; no firm D call. Germline V gene sequence: CDR1 SNHLY, CDR2 FYNNEI. V was shortened by 0 bases and J by 4 bases, with 9 bases between the two germline ends. CDR3 length: 14 residues. Supplemented by reference TRBV2 and TRBJ1-2, the full variable domain reads EPEVTQTPSHQVTQMGQEVILRCVPISNHLYFYWYRQILGQKVEFLVSFYNNEISEKSEIFDDQFSVERPDGSNFTLKIRSTKLEDSAMYFCASSEAATLYGYTFGSGTRLTVV.

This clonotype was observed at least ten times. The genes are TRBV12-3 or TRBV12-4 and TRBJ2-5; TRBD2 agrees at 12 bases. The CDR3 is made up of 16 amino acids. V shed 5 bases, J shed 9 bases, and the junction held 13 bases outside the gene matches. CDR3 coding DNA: TGTGCCAGCAGTCCCCCGCTAGCGGGAGGGGCAAGACCCCAGTACTTC. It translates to CASSPPLAGGARPQYF.

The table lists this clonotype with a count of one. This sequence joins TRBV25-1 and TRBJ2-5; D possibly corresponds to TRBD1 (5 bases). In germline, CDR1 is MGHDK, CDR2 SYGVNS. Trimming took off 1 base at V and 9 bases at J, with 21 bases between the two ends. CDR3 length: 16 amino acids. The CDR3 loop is CASSESLGVLTGSQYF. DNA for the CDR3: TGTGCCAGCAGTGAATCCTTAGGGGTACTTACCGGGTCCCAGTACTTC.

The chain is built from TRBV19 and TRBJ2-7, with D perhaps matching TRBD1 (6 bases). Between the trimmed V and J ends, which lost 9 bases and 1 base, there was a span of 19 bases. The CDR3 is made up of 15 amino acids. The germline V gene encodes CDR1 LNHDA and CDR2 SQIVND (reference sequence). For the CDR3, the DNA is TGTGCCAGCCGTTATCGGGACACTCCTTCCTACGAGCAGTACTTC. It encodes CASRYRDTPSYEQYF. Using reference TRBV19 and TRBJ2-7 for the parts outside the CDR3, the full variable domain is DGGITQSPKYLFRKEGQNVTLSCEQNLNHDAMYWYRQDPGQGLRLIYYSQIVNDFQKGDIAEGYSVSREKKESFPLTVTSAQKNPTAFYLCASRYRDTPSYEQYFGPGTRLTVT.

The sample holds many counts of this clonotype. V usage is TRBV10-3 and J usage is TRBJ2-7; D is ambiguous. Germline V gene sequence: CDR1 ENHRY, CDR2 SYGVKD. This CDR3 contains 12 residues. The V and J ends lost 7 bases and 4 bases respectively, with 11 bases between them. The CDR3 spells CAITAPGYEQYF. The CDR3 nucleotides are TGTGCCATCACGGCCCCCGGGTACGAGCAGTACTTC.

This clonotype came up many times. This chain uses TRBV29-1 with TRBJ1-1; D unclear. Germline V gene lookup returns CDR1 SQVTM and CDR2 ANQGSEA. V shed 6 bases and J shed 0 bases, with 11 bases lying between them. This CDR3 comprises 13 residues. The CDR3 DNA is TGCAGCGTCACGGTCGGGGTGAACACTGAAGCTTTCTTT. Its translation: CSVTVGVNTEAFF.

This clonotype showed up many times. CDR3 nucleotides: TGCAGCGTTGAGACAGGGAAGGAACAAGATACGCAGTATTTT. Amino acid sequence: CSVETGKEQDTQYF. The chain uses TRBV29-1 and TRBJ2-3, with 7 bases aligning to TRBD1. Germline V gene sequence: CDR1 SQVTM, CDR2 ANQGSEA. V dropped 3 bases and J dropped 5; count of bases not matched to a gene: 8. This CDR3 has 14 amino acids.

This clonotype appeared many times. CDR3 sequence reads: CASSFGGQGGETQYF. CDR3 DNA sequence: TGTGCCAGCAGTTTTGGGGGTCAAGGCGGGGAGACCCAGTACTTC. J is TRBJ2-5 and V is TRBV12-3 or TRBV12-4; D is tentatively TRBD1 or TRBD2 (5 bases each). There are 15 residues in the CDR3. Trimming took 3 bases from V and 5 from J, leaving 16 bases between them.

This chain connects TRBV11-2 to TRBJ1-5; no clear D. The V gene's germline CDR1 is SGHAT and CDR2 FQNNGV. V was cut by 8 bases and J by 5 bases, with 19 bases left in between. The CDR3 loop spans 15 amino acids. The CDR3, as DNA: TGTGCCAGCGGCCAAGATTTCAAGGGCTATCAGCCCCAGCATTTT. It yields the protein CASGQDFKGYQPQHF.

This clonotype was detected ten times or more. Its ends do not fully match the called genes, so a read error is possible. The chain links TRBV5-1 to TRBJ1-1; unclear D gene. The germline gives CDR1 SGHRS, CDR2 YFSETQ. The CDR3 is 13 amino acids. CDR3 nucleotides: TGTGCCAGCTCACCAGCAGGGAACACTGAAGCTTTCTTT. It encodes CASSPAGNTEAFF.

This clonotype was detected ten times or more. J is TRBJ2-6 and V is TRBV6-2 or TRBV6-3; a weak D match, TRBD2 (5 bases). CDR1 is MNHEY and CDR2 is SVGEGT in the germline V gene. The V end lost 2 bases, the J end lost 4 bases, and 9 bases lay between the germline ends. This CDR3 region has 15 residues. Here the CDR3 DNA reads TGTGCCAGCAGTTACCGGGGTTCCGGGGCCAACGTCCTGACTTTC. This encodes CASSYRGSGANVLTF.

The CDR3: CASSSGPTEATNEKLFF. Written as DNA, the CDR3 is TGTGCCAGCAGCTCCGGACCCACTGAGGCAACTAATGAAAAACTGTTTTTT. This rearrangement joins TRBV7-9 to TRBJ1-4; D gene ambiguous. The CDR3 is made up of 17 amino acids. Trimming shortened V by 4 bases and J by 0 bases, and 15 bases separated the two germline ends. Germline loops: CDR1 SEHNR, CDR2 FQNEAQ (reference sequence).

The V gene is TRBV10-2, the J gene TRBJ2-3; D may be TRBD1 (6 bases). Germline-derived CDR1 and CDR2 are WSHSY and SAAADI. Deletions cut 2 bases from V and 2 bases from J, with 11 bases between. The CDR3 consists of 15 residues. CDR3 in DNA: TGCGCCAGCAGTGAGGGGGACATTCTCACAGATACGCAGTATTTT. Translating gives CASSEGDILTDTQYF.

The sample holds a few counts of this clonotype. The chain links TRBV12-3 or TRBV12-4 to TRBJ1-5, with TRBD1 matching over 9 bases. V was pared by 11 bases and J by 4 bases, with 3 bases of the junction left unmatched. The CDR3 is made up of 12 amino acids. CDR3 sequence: CAGGTGNQPQHF. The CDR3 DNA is TGTGCCGGGGGGACAGGGAATCAGCCCCAGCATTTT.

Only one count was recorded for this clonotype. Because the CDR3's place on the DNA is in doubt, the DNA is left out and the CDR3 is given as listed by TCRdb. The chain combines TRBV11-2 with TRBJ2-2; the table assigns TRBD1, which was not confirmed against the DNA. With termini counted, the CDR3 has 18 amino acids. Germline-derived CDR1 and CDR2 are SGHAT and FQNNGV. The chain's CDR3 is CASNTQLPGTGVRGSCFF.

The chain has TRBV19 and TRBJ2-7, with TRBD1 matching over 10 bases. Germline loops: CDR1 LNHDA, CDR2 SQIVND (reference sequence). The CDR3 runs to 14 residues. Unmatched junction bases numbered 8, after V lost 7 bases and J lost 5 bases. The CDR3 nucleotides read TGTGCCAGTACCCCCGGGACAGGGGACAACGAGCAGTACTTC. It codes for CASTPGTGDNEQYF.

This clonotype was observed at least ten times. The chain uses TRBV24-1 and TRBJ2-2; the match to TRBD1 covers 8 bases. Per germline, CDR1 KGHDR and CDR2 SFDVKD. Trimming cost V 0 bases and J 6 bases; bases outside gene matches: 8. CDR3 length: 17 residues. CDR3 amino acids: CATSDLLAGGAPGELFF. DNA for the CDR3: TGTGCCACCAGTGATTTGCTAGCAGGGGGCGCCCCCGGGGAGCTGTTTTTT.

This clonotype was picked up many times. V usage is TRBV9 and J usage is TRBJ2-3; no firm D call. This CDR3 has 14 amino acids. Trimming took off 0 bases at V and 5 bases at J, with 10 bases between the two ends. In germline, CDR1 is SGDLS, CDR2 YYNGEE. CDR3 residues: CASSVDARIDTQYF. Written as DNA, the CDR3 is TGTGCCAGCAGCGTAGACGCGCGAATAGATACGCAGTATTTT.

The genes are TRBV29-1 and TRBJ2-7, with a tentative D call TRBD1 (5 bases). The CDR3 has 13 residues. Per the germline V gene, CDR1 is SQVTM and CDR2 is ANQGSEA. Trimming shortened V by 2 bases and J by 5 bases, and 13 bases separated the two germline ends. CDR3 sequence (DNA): TGCAGCGTTGAACGTCAGGGCACCCACGAGCAGTACTTC. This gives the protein CSVERQGTHEQYF.

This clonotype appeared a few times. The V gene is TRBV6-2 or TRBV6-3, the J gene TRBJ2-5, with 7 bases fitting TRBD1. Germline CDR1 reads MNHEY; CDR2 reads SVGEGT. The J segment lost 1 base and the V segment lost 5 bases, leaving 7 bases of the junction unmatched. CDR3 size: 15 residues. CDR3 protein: CASSEGGGRQETQYF. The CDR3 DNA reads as TGTGCCAGCAGTGAAGGGGGCGGGCGCCAAGAGACCCAGTACTTC.

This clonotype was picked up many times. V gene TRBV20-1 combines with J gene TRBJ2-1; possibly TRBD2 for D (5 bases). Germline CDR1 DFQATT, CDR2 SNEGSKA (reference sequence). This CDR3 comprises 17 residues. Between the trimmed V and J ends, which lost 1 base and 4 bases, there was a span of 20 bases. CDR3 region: CSARGRTPALGYNEQFF. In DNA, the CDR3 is TGCAGTGCTAGAGGAAGGACTCCTGCCTTGGGATACAATGAGCAGTTCTTC.

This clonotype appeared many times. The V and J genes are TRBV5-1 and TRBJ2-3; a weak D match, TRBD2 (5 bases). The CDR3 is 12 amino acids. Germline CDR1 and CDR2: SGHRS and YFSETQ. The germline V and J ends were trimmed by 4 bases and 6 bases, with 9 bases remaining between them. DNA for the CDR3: TGCGCCAGCAGCCCGCCTAGCGATACGCAGTATTTT. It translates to CASSPPSDTQYF.

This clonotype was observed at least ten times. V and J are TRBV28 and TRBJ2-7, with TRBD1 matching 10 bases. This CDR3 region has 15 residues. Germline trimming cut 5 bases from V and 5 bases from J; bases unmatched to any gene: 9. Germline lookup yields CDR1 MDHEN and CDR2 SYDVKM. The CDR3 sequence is CASSPTGGAVHEQYF. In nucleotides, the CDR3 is TGTGCCAGCAGTCCGACAGGGGGCGCGGTTCACGAGCAGTACTTC.

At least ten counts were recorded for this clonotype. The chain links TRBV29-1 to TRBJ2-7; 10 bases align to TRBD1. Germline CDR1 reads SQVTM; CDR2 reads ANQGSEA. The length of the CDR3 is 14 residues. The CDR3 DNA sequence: TGCAGAATGGGACAGGGGATAAAAACCTACGAGCAGTACTTC. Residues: CRMGQGIKTYEQYF.

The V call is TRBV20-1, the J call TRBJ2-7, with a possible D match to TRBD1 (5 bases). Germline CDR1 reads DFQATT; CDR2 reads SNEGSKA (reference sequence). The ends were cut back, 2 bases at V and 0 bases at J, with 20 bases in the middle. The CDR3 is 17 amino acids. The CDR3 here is CSARPARRQSPSYEQYF. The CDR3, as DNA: TGCAGTGCTAGACCCGCCCGTCGACAGTCCCCCTCCTACGAGCAGTACTTC.

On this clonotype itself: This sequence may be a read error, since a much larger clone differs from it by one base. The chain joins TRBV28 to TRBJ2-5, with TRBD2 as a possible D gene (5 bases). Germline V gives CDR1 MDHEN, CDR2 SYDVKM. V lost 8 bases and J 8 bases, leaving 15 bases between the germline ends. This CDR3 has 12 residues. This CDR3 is CASGGPRATQYF. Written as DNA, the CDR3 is TGTGCCAGCGGAGGTCCACGGGCTACCCAGTACTTC.